The T cell receptor (beta chain) under discussion was sequenced for a study of T cells after yellow fever vaccination. General observations from the study: FACS-sorted repertoires might harbor abundant contaminating clonotypes from the bulk population. Booster sampling recovered most clones from primary vaccination (less than 97% CD4, just over 85% CD8).

Of note for this clonotype: The antigen remains unidentified.

The CDR3 totals 19 residues. V was cut by 0 bases and J by 0 bases, with 18 bases left in between. Germline V gene lookup returns CDR1 LGHNA and CDR2 YNFKEQ. TCRdb processed the 5' RACE reads anew with MiXCR; each CDR3 protein has one entry. The table includes over 70,000 distinct CDR3 sequences, approximately 7.5% detected once. This sequence originates from a man aged 25-40 years who received the YFV17D yellow fever vaccine. J is TRBJ2-1 and V is TRBV4-2; D might be TRBD2 (5 bases). The sample in question was CD8+ T cells sorted from PBMCs, obtained on the day of the yellow fever booster vaccination. The CDR3 region is CASSQDLPQADTSYNEQFF. DNA for the CDR3: TGTGCCAGCAGCCAAGATTTGCCCCAAGCGGATACCTCCTACAATGAGCAGTTCTTC.